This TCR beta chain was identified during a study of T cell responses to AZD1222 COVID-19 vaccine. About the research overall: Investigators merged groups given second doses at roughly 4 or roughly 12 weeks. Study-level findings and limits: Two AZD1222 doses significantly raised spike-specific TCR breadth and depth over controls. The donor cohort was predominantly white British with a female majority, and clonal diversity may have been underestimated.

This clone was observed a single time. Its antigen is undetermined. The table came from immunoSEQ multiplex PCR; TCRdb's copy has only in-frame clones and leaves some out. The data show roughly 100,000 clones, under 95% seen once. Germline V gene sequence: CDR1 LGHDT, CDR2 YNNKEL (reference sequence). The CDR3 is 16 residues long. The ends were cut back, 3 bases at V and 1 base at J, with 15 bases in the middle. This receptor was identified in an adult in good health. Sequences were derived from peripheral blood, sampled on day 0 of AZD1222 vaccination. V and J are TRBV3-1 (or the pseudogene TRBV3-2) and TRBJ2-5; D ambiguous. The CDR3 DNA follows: TGTGCCAGCAGCCACCAATGGGCACAGCCCCAAGAGACCCAGTACTTC. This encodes CASSHQWAQPQETQYF.